This T cell receptor beta chain appears in the sequencing data of a study of Ad26.COV2.S vaccination and SARS-CoV-2 variants. For the study at large: By the intramuscular route, Ad26.COV2.S was given once, or twice 56 days apart.

With regard to this clone: The antigen is unknown.

There are 15 residues in the CDR3. V dropped 2 bases and J dropped 6 bases, with 15 bases sitting between them. Per germline, CDR1 MNHEY and CDR2 SVGEGT. Some clones are missing from TCRdb's copy, which holds only in-frame ones; the method was immunoSEQ multiplex PCR. Among 300,000 to 350,000 clones, about 88% were seen once, and the ten largest hold 6.4%. Findings and limits, study-wide: Analytic work on TCR breadth and depth might have understated the full extent of total T cell responses. Spike-specific responses of CD8+ and CD4+ T cells were reported to display substantial breadth after vaccination.

Treatment: about 20 received Ad26.COV2.S at low or high dose, single or two shots; a few received placebo; per-sample allocation not given. The samples date from day 63 after the first vaccine or placebo injection. The receptor's source is a person between 18 and 65 years old who received the Ad26.COV2.S COVID-19 vaccine or a placebo. The chain employs TRBV6-2 or TRBV6-3 and TRBJ2-3; D remains ambiguous. Sequencing was performed on peripheral blood, taken in a trial of Ad26.COV2.S vaccine versus placebo. The CDR3 coding sequence is TGTGCCAGCAGTTACGGAATCGCGTCCCTCGATACGCAGTATTTT. It translates to CASSYGIASLDTQYF.